The 7 T cell receptor beta chains in this list originate from one sample, sequenced in a study of PD-1 blockade in classical Hodgkin lymphoma. Exposure to brentuximab vedotin varied, and each patient had relapsed following autologous stem cell transplantation. The table came from immunoSEQ multiplex PCR; TCRdb's copy has only in-frame clones and leaves some out. The table records more than 10,000 clones, roughly 80% of them present only once. The sequenced sample was peripheral blood mononuclear cells (PBMCs), obtained at baseline. The receptors shown here come from a human donor with classical Hodgkin lymphoma.

This clone was counted between two and nine times. V is TRBV5-5 and J is TRBJ2-2, with TRBD2 matching over 8 bases. This CDR3 has 15 residues. The V gene end was trimmed by 4 bases and the J gene end by 4 bases; junction bases not matched to a gene: 6. Germline values: CDR1 SGHKS, CDR2 YYEKEE (reference sequence). The CDR3 here is CASSSREGLTGELFF. The CDR3 DNA reads TGTGCCAGCAGCAGCCGGGAGGGCCTCACCGGGGAGCTGTTTTTT.

This sequence joins TRBV6-6 and TRBJ2-2, with D perhaps TRBD1 (6 bases). The CDR3 runs to 11 residues. V was clipped by 6 bases and J by 7 bases, with 6 bases between them. Germline values: CDR1 MNHNY, CDR2 SVGAGI (reference sequence). CDR3 nucleotide sequence: TGTGCCAGCAGACAGGGCGGGGAGCTGTTTTTT. This codes for CASRQGGELFF.

The chain is built from TRBV19 and TRBJ2-5, with 9 bases fitting TRBD2. Unmatched junction bases numbered 11, after V lost 9 bases and J lost 6 bases. This CDR3 has 14 residues. From germline, CDR1 is LNHDA and CDR2 SQIVND (reference sequence). Written as DNA, the CDR3 is TGTGCCAGGCCCCTGAGCGGGAGGAGAAAGACCCAGTACTTC. Amino acid sequence: CARPLSGRRKTQYF.

This clone was seen just once. The CDR3 region is CASSFGNEQYF. The CDR3 region has the DNA TGTGCCAGCAGCTTTGGGAACGAGCAGTACTTC. The V gene is TRBV11-2, the J gene TRBJ2-7; no reliable D call. CDR1 is SGHAT, CDR2 FQNNGV, per germline. The CDR3 length is 11 residues. Trimming stripped 3 bases from V and 5 bases from J, with 5 bases between.

This rearrangement joins TRBV11-3 to TRBJ2-1; 7 bases are a match to TRBD2. Germline CDR1 is SGHNT and CDR2 is YENEEA. The length of the CDR3 is 13 residues. J lost 9 bases, V lost 5 bases, and 7 bases had no gene match. In nucleotides, the CDR3 is TGTGCCAGCAGCCCATTAGCGGGCGGTGAGCAGTTCTTC. Translation gives CASSPLAGGEQFF.

J is TRBJ2-7 and V is TRBV28; D uncertain. Trimming took 5 bases from V and 2 from J, leaving 4 bases between them. This CDR3 has 11 amino acids. CDR1 and CDR2 from the germline V gene are MDHEN and SYDVKM. CDR3 nucleotide sequence: TGTGCCAGCAGTGCTACCTACGAGCAGTACTTC. It codes for CASSATYEQYF.

The J gene is TRBJ2-1, the V gene TRBV19; a weak D match, TRBD2 (5 bases). CDR3 length equals 16 residues. Germline V gene sequence: CDR1 LNHDA, CDR2 SQIVND (reference sequence). The V end was cut by 5 bases, the J end by 0 bases, with 14 bases between. CDR3 coding DNA: TGTGCCAGTAGTTCTATAGCGAACCCCTCCTACAATGAGCAGTTCTTC. Its protein is CASSSIANPSYNEQFF.